This T cell receptor (beta chain) was observed in a study of T cells after somatic rescue of genetic block. Profiling relied on immunoSEQ multiplex PCR, and the TCRdb table lists in-frame clones only, not all of them. Of 80,000 to 90,000 clones in the sample, approximately 90% were seen once. This clone was counted only a few times. CDR3 length: 14 residues. The junction had 5 bases not matched to a gene; V was cut back by 7 bases and J by 2 bases. Germline V lookup: CDR1 SNHLY, CDR2 FYNNEI. The sequence derives from a woman younger than 30. The chain couples TRBV2 to TRBJ1-5; 7 bases align to TRBD1. Input material: peripheral blood mononuclear cells (PBMCs). Here the CDR3 DNA reads TGTGCCAGCAAAGGGGGCATGGGCAATCAGCCCCAGCATTTT. Translation: CASKGGMGNQPQHF.